The rows below give T cell receptor beta chains drawn from one sample of a study of PD-L1 blockade in urothelial cancer. Method: immunoSEQ multiplex PCR; TCRdb's copy keeps in-frame clones and lacks some. This repertoire shows 50,000 to 65,000 clones, 81% found once; its top ten account for 2.5% to 4%. Specimen: PBMCs, collected around atezolizumab (anti-PD-L1) treatment. The source of these receptors is a man between 65 and 79 years old with urothelial cancer. Both conserved end residues are part of each CDR3. Each record gives: V gene, D gene, clone size, J gene, CDR3 protein, CDR3 DNA. The D gene is left open where the match is weak. Size is stated for part of the rows, as once, few or many counts, or as a class when the clone is expanded.

>TRBV6-6|.|once|TRBJ1-2
CASSYLEGGGYTF
TGTGCCAGCAGTTACCTCGAGGGAGGTGGCTACACCTTC
>TRBV9|TRBD1|.|TRBJ1-3
CASSRGQATGNTIYF
TGTGCCAGCAGCAGGGGACAGGCTACTGGAAACACCATATATTTT
>TRBV5-4|TRBD1|few|TRBJ2-3
CASSSRQGYTQYF
TGTGCCAGCAGCTCTAGACAGGGTTATACGCAGTATTTT
>TRBV6-6|TRBD2|.|TRBJ2-7
CASRTPTSGKYEQYF
TGTGCCAGCAGAACCCCGACTAGCGGTAAATACGAGCAGTACTTC
>TRBV30|TRBD1|.|TRBJ1-2
CAWSPTGAAYGYTF
TGTGCCTGGAGCCCGACAGGGGCGGCTTATGGCTACACCTTC
>TRBV7-2|TRBD1|.|TRBJ2-1
CASSPGRDRGYNEQFF
TGTGCCAGCAGCCCAGGCAGGGACAGGGGTTACAATGAGCAGTTCTTC
>TRBV13|.|.|TRBJ2-6
CASSRGGRSGANVLTF
TGTGCCAGCAGCCGAGGCGGCAGATCTGGGGCCAACGTCCTGACTTTC
>TRBV2|TRBD2|.|TRBJ2-1
CASSSSGSFNEQFF
TGTGCCAGCAGTTCTAGCGGGAGTTTCAATGAGCAGTTCTTC
>TRBV7-8|.|.|TRBJ2-7
CASSSRTGGIAGGPGNYEQYF
TGTGCCAGCAGCTCCCGGACAGGGGGAATAGCGGGAGGGCCGGGGAACTACGAGCAGTACTTC
>TRBV5-1|TRBD2|.|TRBJ2-7
CATRILAGEGEQYF
TGCGCCACCCGAATTTTAGCGGGAGAGGGCGAGCAGTACTTC
>TRBV6-4|TRBD2|.|TRBJ2-1
CASSEEAGGREQFF
TGTGCCAGCAGTGAGGAAGCGGGAGGGCGAGAGCAGTTCTTC
>TRBV7-7|.|.|TRBJ2-1
CASSPTPGAYNEQFF
TGTGCTAGCAGTCCTACTCCGGGGGCCTACAATGAGCAGTTCTTC
>TRBV15|.|.|TRBJ2-2
CATNQGGTNTGELFF
TGTGCCACCAACCAGGGCGGGACGAACACCGGGGAGCTGTTTTTT
>TRBV7-7|.|.|TRBJ2-5
CASSLDNGSGETQYF
TGTGCTAGCAGCTTAGACAACGGCAGCGGAGAGACCCAGTACTTC
>TRBV6-5|.|.|TRBJ2-5
CASSYSLAGIGETQYF
TGTGCCAGCAGTTACTCGTTAGCAGGGATAGGGGAGACCCAGTACTTC
>TRBV6-1|.|.|TRBJ1-5
CASSEAHPGTGTGRPQHF
TGTGCCAGCAGTGAAGCCCACCCAGGCACAGGAACAGGTAGGCCCCAGCATTTT
>TRBV7-9|TRBD2|few|TRBJ2-3
CASTGGRGHTQYF
TGTGCCAGCACCGGGGGGAGGGGACATACGCAGTATTTT